These 23 T cell receptor beta chains were sequenced from one sample in a study of cytomegalovirus exposure and HLA in healthy donors. PCR amplification relied on 60 Vbeta primers (plus 13 Jbeta primers). The assay was immunoSEQ multiplex PCR, and TCRdb's table has in-frame clones only and misses some. The sample consists of approximately 130,000 clones, roughly 79% of them appearing once. Sequenced input: PBMCs. The source is a male donor in good health and CMV-seronegative.

The chain recombines TRBV28 with TRBJ1-5; TRBD1 is a possible D gene (6 bases). The CDR3 is 13 residues long. CDR1 and CDR2 (germline): MDHEN, SYDVKM. Trimming pared 3 bases from V and 6 bases from J, leaving 9 bases between. This CDR3 reads CASSFQGSQPQHF. The CDR3 DNA reads TGTGCCAGCAGTTTCCAGGGGAGTCAGCCCCAGCATTTT.

The chain links TRBV4-3 to TRBJ2-5, with D perhaps TRBD2 (5 bases). The end of the DNA fits TRBJ2-7 better, so the J call may be wrong. CDR1 LGHNA and CDR2 YSLEER come from the germline V gene. The CDR3 sequence is 17 residues long. This CDR3 reads CASSQEEETLSSYEQYF. The CDR3 DNA is TGCGCCAGCAGCCAAGAGGAGGAGACACTCTCTTCCTACGAGCAGTACTTC.

This clone was seen only once. This sequence joins TRBV6-1 and TRBJ2-7; the match to TRBD1 covers 9 bases. CDR1 MNHNS and CDR2 SASEGT come from the germline V gene. The CDR3 is 14 amino acids. After removal of 6 bases from V and 2 bases from J, the junction contained 5 bases not matched to a gene. Written as DNA, the CDR3 is TGTGCCAGCAGAGACCGGGACAGGGCCTACGAGCAGTACTTC. Translating gives CASRDRDRAYEQYF.

The chain has TRBV19 and TRBJ2-2; 11 bases are shared with TRBD2. V trimming: 6 bases; J trimming: 0 bases; junction bases outside the gene matches: 9. The CDR3 extends over 18 amino acids. Germline V gene sequence: CDR1 LNHDA, CDR2 SQIVND (reference sequence). The CDR3 nucleotides read TGTGCCAGTAGGAATGGGCTAGCGGGGGGTGCGAACACCGGGGAGCTGTTTTTT. Protein sequence: CASRNGLAGGANTGELFF.

V is TRBV9 and J is TRBJ2-1; TRBD1 matches at 8 bases. Unmatched junction bases numbered 7, after V lost 4 bases and J lost 7 bases. CDR3 size: 14 residues. Per the germline V gene, CDR1 is SGDLS and CDR2 is YYNGEE. The CDR3 region is CASSPRTGRNEQFF. DNA of the CDR3: TGTGCCAGCAGCCCTCGGACAGGGCGGAATGAGCAGTTCTTC.

This sequence joins TRBV6-1 and TRBJ1-2, with D hard to call. Germline V gives CDR1 MNHNS, CDR2 SASEGT. The CDR3 consists of 14 residues. V lost 1 base and J lost 4, with 10 bases in between. The CDR3 loop is CASSEGPGPYGYTF. CDR3 in DNA: TGTGCCAGCAGTGAAGGTCCAGGCCCCTATGGCTACACCTTC.

Remarks on this clone: The junction does not match germline at one end; this may be a read error. This chain links TRBV7-9 with TRBJ2-7; no clear D gene. Germline CDR1 reads SEHNR; CDR2 reads FQNEAQ (reference sequence). The CDR3 has 12 residues. In nucleotides, the CDR3 is TGTTCCAGCAGCTTAGTTAGCTACGAGCAGTACTTC. This encodes CSSSLVSYEQYF.

The V and J genes are TRBV7-2 and TRBJ1-3; D may be TRBD1 (5 bases). This CDR3 has 16 amino acids. V was shortened by 0 bases and J by 2 bases, with 11 bases between the two germline ends. Germline CDR1 SGHTA, CDR2 FQGNSA. The DNA for the CDR3 is TGTGCCAGCAGCTTAGCATTCGGGGGGACTGGAAACACCATATATTTT. It is translated as CASSLAFGGTGNTIYF.

This clone was recorded once. The rearrangement links TRBV30 to TRBJ1-1; possible D gene TRBD1, 5 bases. The CDR3 is 13 amino acids. The germline V gene has CDR1 GTSNPN and CDR2 SVGIG (reference sequence). Trimming cost V 0 bases and J 1 base, with 6 bases left between them. CDR3 nucleotides: TGTGCCTGGAGTGTACAGGCGAACACTGAAGCTTTCTTT. This sequence encodes CAWSVQANTEAFF.

The rearrangement uses TRBV7-2 and TRBJ2-4; D might be TRBD1 (6 bases). CDR3 length equals 15 residues. V was cut by 5 bases and J by 9 bases, with 20 bases left in between. The germline gives CDR1 SGHTA, CDR2 FQGNSA. The CDR3, as DNA: TGTGCCAGCAGCCCCCGGGCAGGGGCCTCAGGCATTCAGTACTTC. Protein product: CASSPRAGASGIQYF.

The chain has TRBV9 and TRBJ2-7; D remains ambiguous. The V gene's germline CDR1 is SGDLS and CDR2 YYNGEE. The CDR3 is 14 amino acids. Trimming pared 4 bases from V and 3 bases from J, leaving 14 bases between. The CDR3 loop is CASSFRQEYYEQYF. CDR3 coding DNA: TGTGCCAGCAGCTTCAGACAAGAGTACTACGAGCAGTACTTC.

This clone has only one observation. The chain carries TRBV7-9 and TRBJ1-5; the match to TRBD1 covers 7 bases. Germline V gene sequence: CDR1 SEHNR, CDR2 FQNEAQ (reference sequence). The CDR3 loop spans 19 amino acids. J was trimmed by 0 bases and V by 1 base; bases with no gene match: 12. CDR3: CASSLDYFSGTDSNQPQHF. In DNA form, the CDR3 reads TGTGCCAGCAGCTTAGATTACTTTTCCGGGACAGATAGCAATCAGCCCCAGCATTTT.

The gene calls are TRBV2 and TRBJ1-3, with D possibly TRBD1 on 5 matching bases. CDR1 is SNHLY and CDR2 is FYNNEI in the germline V gene. Trimming took off 8 bases at V and 0 bases at J, with 20 bases between the two ends. This CDR3 has 17 amino acids. CDR3 region: CASLGGAGPFSGNTIYF. The DNA for the CDR3 is TGTGCCAGCCTCGGGGGTGCAGGGCCCTTCTCTGGAAACACCATATATTTT.

The chain has TRBV6-5 and TRBJ1-6; no clear D gene. CDR3 length equals 15 residues. Trimming removed 6 bases from V and 5 bases from J, with 14 bases in between. The germline V gene has CDR1 MNHEY and CDR2 SVGAGI. CDR3 in amino acids: CASSQQPGNNSPLHF. Written as DNA, the CDR3 is TGTGCCAGCAGCCAACAACCCGGGAATAATTCACCCCTCCACTTT.

This clone was counted only a few times. The V gene is TRBV4-3, the J gene TRBJ2-7; D is unresolved. The V end lost 5 bases, the J end lost 3 bases, and 11 bases lay between the germline ends. CDR3 size: 13 residues. Germline assignment: CDR1 LGHNA and CDR2 YSLEER. CDR3 amino acids: CASSSIVSYEQYF. The CDR3, as DNA: TGCGCCAGCAGCTCAATTGTCAGCTACGAGCAGTACTTC.

The V call is TRBV7-2, the J call TRBJ2-5; TRBD1 agrees at 8 bases. Germline-derived CDR1 and CDR2 are SGHTA and FQGNSA. The CDR3 is made up of 15 amino acids. V was pared by 5 bases and J by 5 bases, with 10 bases of the junction left unmatched. The CDR3 spells CASSLTAGGGETQYF. The CDR3 DNA follows: TGTGCCAGCAGCCTAACGGCAGGGGGCGGGGAGACCCAGTACTTC.

The V call is TRBV29-1, the J call TRBJ2-1, with 7 bases that match TRBD1. The CDR3 runs 15 residues. The ends lost 1 base at V and 5 bases at J; junction bases unmatched: 8. The V gene's germline CDR1 is SQVTM and CDR2 ANQGSEA. CDR3 in amino acids: CSVEGYRGGNNEQFF. CDR3 sequence (DNA): TGCAGCGTTGAAGGATACAGGGGTGGCAACAATGAGCAGTTCTTC.

This sequence joins TRBV19 and TRBJ2-7; TRBD2 matches at 7 bases. The J segment lost 3 bases and the V segment lost 8 bases, leaving 1 base of the junction unmatched. The CDR3 is 11 amino acids. The germline V gene has CDR1 LNHDA and CDR2 SQIVND (reference sequence). CDR3: CASGTNYEQYF. The CDR3 nucleotides read TGTGCCAGTGGGACTAACTACGAGCAGTACTTC. Drawing the rest from reference TRBV19 and TRBJ2-7, the complete variable domain is DGGITQSPKYLFRKEGQNVTLSCEQNLNHDAMYWYRQDPGQGLRLIYYSQIVNDFQKGDIAEGYSVSREKKESFPLTVTSAQKNPTAFYLCASGTNYEQYFGPGTRLTVT.

The V and J genes are TRBV15 and TRBJ1-1; D unclear. CDR1 and CDR2 from the germline V gene are LNHNV and YYDKDF (reference sequence). CDR3 size: 14 residues. The V end was cut by 6 bases, the J end by 0 bases, with 11 bases between. The CDR3 loop is CATRETAMNTEAFF. As DNA, the CDR3 is TGTGCCACCAGAGAGACTGCCATGAACACTGAAGCTTTCTTT.

This rearrangement joins TRBV16 to TRBJ2-1; D not resolved. This CDR3 spans 15 amino acids. V was clipped by 4 bases and J by 0 bases, with 10 bases between them. CDR1 is KGHSY, CDR2 FQNENV, per germline. The CDR3 DNA reads TGTGCCAGCAGCCCCGTACGGAGCTCCTACAATGAGCAGTTCTTC. This gives the protein CASSPVRSSYNEQFF.

J is TRBJ2-1 and V is TRBV13, with 12 bases lining up with TRBD2. In germline, CDR1 is PRHDT, CDR2 FYEKMQ (reference sequence). Trimming at V came to 5 bases and at J to 5 bases, leaving 4 bases not matched to a gene. The CDR3 loop spans 15 amino acids. The CDR3 loop is CASSPRLAGDNEQFF. For the CDR3, the DNA is TGTGCCAGCAGCCCGAGACTAGCGGGGGACAATGAGCAGTTCTTC.

This sequence joins TRBV19 and TRBJ1-2, with 7 nucleotides matching TRBD1. CDR3 length: 17 residues. Trimming at V came to 3 bases and at J to 0 bases, leaving 10 bases not matched to a gene. Germline V gene sequence: CDR1 LNHDA, CDR2 SQIVND (reference sequence). The CDR3 is CASSIPRQGPSNYGYTF. The CDR3 DNA follows: TGTGCCAGTAGTATTCCTCGACAGGGCCCTTCTAACTATGGCTACACCTTC.

A single count supports this clone. The rearrangement joins TRBV15 to TRBJ2-1, with 11 bases aligning to TRBD2. From germline, CDR1 is LNHNV and CDR2 YYDKDF (reference sequence). J lost 1 base, V lost 1 base, and 6 bases had no gene match. CDR3 length equals 18 residues. The CDR3 nucleotides are TGTGCCACCAGCAGAGCACTAGCGGGGGCAGGTTCCTACAATGAGCAGTTCTTC. This codes for CATSRALAGAGSYNEQFF.